Listed below are T cell receptor beta chains from one sample, sequenced in a study of Tregs in tolerant kidney transplant recipients. Libraries were prepared by immunoSEQ multiplex PCR; TCRdb keeps only in-frame clonotypes and omits some of them. The table lists some 66,000 clones, 92% of them singletons. Sequencing used CD8+ T cells from blood, obtained before the transplant. The receptor set was obtained from a human donor who received a combined kidney and bone marrow transplant. The CDR3 runs from the conserved cysteine through the conserved F or W. A D gene is named only where the DNA matches it firmly. Where a row states a size, it is once, few, many or the class of an expanded clone; other rows omit it.

v_call	j_call	clone_size	d_call	cdr3_length	cdr3_nt	cdr3_aa
TRBV5-6	TRBJ2-2	.	.	15	TGTGCCAGCAGCTTGGTTAGATCGGGCACCGGGGAGCTGTTTTTT	CASSLVRSGTGELFF
TRBV4-3	TRBJ2-1	.	TRBD2	17	TGCGCCAGCAGCCCGGGACTAGCGGGAGTCGGCTACAATGAGCAGTTCTTC	CASSPGLAGVGYNEQFF
TRBV7-9	TRBJ1-2	.	.	15	TGTGCCAGCAGCTTTAACGAAGATGTAGTCAATGGCTACACCTTC	CASSFNEDVVNGYTF
TRBV21-1	TRBJ2-5	once	.	16	TGTGCCAGCAGCAAAGTGAGCGGGGGCGTCCAAGAGACCCAGTACTTC	CASSKVSGGVQETQYF
TRBV27	TRBJ2-1	.	.	15	TGTGCCAGCAGTTTTGGGGCCTCTTCCTACAATGAGCAGTTCTTC	CASSFGASSYNEQFF
TRBV6-1	TRBJ2-7	.	.	10	TGTGCCACCTCCTCCTACGAGCAGTACTTC	CATSSYEQYF
TRBV6-1	TRBJ1-1	once	.	13	TGTGCCAGCAGCCAAAACCGGGTAACTGAAGCTTTCTTT	CASSQNRVTEAFF
TRBV5-8	TRBJ1-2	.	.	15	TGTGCCAGCAGCCCCCGACATATCATTTCTTATGGCTACACCTTC	CASSPRHIISYGYTF
TRBV9	TRBJ2-3	.	TRBD2	15	TGTGCCAGCAGTGGTACCGGGACTAACACAGATACGCAGTATTTT	CASSGTGTNTDTQYF
TRBV10-3	TRBJ2-1	.	.	14	TGTGCCATCAGTGGACTGAGCTCCTACAATGAGCAGTTCTTC	CAISGLSSYNEQFF
TRBV7-9	TRBJ2-1	.	TRBD2	17	TGTGCCAGCAGCTCCACTAGCGGGAGGGCCAACCACAATGAGCAGTTCTTC	CASSSTSGRANHNEQFF
TRBV15	TRBJ1-4	.	.	14	TGTGCCACCAGCAGAGACCGGGACATCGAAAAACTGTTTTTT	CATSRDRDIEKLFF
TRBV5-6	TRBJ2-4	.	.	14	TGTGCCAGCAGCTCGACAGGAGTTAAAAACATTCAGTACTTC	CASSSTGVKNIQYF
TRBV9	TRBJ2-7	.	.	15	TGTGCCAGCAGCGAGGGTTTTGGAGGGGCCGACGAGCAGTACTTC	CASSEGFGGADEQYF
TRBV4-1	TRBJ1-2	once	.	14	TGCGCCAGCAGCCTTCTACAGGGAGTCGATGGCTACACCTTC	CASSLLQGVDGYTF
TRBV9	TRBJ1-6	.	TRBD1	15	TGTGCCAGCAGCGTGCGGGACAGGGATGGATCACCCCTCCACTTT	CASSVRDRDGSPLHF
TRBV14	TRBJ1-1	.	.	16	TGTGCCAGCAGGCATATATTACAGGGACCTGGCACTGAAGCTTTCTTT	CASRHILQGPGTEAFF